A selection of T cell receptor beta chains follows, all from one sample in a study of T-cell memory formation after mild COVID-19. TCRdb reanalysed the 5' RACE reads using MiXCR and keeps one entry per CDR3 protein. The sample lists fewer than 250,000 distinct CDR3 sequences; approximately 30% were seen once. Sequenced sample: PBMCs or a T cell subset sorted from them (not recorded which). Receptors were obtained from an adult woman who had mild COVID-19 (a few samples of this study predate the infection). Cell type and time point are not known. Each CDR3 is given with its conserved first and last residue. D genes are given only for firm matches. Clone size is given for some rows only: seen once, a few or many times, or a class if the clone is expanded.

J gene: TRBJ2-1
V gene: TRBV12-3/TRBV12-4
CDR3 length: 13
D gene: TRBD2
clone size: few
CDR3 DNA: TGTGCCAGCAGTATCGGGGGGGCCGGTGAGCAGTTCTTC
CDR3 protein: CASSIGGAGEQFF

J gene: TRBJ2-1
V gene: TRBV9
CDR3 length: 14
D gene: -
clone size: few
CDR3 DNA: TGTGCCAGCAGCCCCCGGTGGGTAGCGGATGAGCAGTTCTTC
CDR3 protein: CASSPRWVADEQFF

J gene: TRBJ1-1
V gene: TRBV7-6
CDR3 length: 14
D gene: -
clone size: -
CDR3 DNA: TGTGCCAGCAGCTTCGGGGGACGGAGAACTGAAGCTTTCTTT
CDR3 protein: CASSFGGRRTEAFF

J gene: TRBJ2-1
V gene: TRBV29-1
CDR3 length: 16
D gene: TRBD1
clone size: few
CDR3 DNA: TGCAGCCCATTGTTGGCGGGACAGGGGTCCGGTGATGAGCAGTTCTTC
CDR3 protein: CSPLLAGQGSGDEQFF

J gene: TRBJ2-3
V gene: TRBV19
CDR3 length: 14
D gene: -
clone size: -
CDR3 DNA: TGTGCCAGTAGTATGGGGGGATCGGGAGATACGCAGTATTTT
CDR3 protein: CASSMGGSGDTQYF

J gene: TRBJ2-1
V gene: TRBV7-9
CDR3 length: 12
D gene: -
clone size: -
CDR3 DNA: TGTGCCAGCAGCTCAGGGGTGAATGAGCAGTTCTTC
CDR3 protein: CASSSGVNEQFF

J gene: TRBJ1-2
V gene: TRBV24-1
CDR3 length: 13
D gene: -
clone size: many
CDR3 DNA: TGTGCCACCAGTGCCACTTCTAACTATGGCTACACCTTC
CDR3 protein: CATSATSNYGYTF

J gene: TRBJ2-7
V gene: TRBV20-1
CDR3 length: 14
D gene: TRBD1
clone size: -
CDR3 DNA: TGCAGTACGCACCGGGACAGGGACACCTACGAGCAGTACTTC
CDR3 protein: CSTHRDRDTYEQYF

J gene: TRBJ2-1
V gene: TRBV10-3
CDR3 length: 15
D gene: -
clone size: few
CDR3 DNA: TGTGCCATCAGTGCTGGGGTAGCGGCTATCAATGAGCAGTTCTTC
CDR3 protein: CAISAGVAAINEQFF

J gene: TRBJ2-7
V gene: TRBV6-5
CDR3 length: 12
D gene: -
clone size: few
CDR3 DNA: TGTGCCAGCAGGCAGGGATCCTACGAGCAGTACTTC
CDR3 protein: CASRQGSYEQYF

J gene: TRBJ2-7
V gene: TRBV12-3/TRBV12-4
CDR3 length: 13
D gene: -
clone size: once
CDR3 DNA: TGTGCCAGCAGTGCGACAGTCGCCTACGAGCAGTACTTC
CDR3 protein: CASSATVAYEQYF

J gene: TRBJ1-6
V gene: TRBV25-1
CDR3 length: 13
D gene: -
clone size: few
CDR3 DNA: TGTGCCAGCAGTTTTACCCCGGGGTCACCCCTCCACTTT
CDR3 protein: CASSFTPGSPLHF

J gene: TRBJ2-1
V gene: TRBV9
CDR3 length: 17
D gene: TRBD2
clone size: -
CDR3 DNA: TGTGCCAGCAGCGGCCCACTAGCGGGGTTAACTAACAATGAGCAGTTCTTC
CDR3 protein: CASSGPLAGLTNNEQFF

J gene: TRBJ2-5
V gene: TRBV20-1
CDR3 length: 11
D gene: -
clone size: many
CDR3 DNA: TGCAGTGGGACTGCCCAAGAGACCCAGTACTTC
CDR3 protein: CSGTAQETQYF

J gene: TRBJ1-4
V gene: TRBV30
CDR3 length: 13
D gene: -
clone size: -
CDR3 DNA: TGTGCCACATCGTTTGGGACGGATGAAAAACTGTTTTTT
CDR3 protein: CATSFGTDEKLFF

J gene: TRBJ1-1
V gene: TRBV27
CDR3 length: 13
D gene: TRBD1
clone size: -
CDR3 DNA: TGTGCCAGCAGTAACAGGGGAGGCACTGAAGCTTTCTTT
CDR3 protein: CASSNRGGTEAFF

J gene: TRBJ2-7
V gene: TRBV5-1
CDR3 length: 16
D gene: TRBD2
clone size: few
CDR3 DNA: TGCGCCAGCAGCTATATTGGGGGGGGTAGCTCCTACGAGCAGTACTTC
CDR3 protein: CASSYIGGGSSYEQYF

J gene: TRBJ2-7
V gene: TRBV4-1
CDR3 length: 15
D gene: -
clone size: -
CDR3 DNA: TGCGCCAGCAGCCAAGCTCAGGGTCAGTCCTACGAGCAGTACTTC
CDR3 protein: CASSQAQGQSYEQYF

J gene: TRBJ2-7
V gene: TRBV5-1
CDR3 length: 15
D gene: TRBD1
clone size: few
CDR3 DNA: TGCGCCAGCAGGCCTACCAGGGGGTCACATTACGAGCAGTACTTC
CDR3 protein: CASRPTRGSHYEQYF

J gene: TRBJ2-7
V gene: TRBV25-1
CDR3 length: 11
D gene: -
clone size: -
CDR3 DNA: TGTGCCAGCAGTCAGGAACGGTTTTTTTGCTTC
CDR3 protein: CASSQERFFCF

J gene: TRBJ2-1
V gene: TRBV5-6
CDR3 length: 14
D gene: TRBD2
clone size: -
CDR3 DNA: TGTGCCAGCACCCCCACCGGGGGGGTAGGTGAGCAGTTCTTC
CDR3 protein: CASTPTGGVGEQFF

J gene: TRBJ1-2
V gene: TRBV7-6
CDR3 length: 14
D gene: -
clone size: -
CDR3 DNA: TGTGCCAGCAGGACCCCTGGGGGGCGCGAAGGCTACACCTTC
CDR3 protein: CASRTPGGREGYTF

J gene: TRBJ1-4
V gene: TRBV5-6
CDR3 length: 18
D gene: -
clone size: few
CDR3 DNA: TGTGCCAGCAGCAACGGGACGGACAGTAGGATGTTGGATGAAAAACTGTTTTTT
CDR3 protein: CASSNGTDSRMLDEKLFF

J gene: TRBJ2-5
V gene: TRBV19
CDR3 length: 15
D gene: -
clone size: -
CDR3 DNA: TGTGCCAGTAGTCACCGGATGACACATCAAGAGACCCAGTACTTC
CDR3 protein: CASSHRMTHQETQYF

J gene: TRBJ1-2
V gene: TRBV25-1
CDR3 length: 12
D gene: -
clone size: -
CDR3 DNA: TGTGCCAGCAGTGTCCCGGCTTATGGCTACACCTTC
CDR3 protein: CASSVPAYGYTF

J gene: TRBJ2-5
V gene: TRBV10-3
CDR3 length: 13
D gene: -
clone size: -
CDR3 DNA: TGTGCCATCATGTTGGACAACCAAGAGACCCAGTACTTC
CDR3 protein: CAIMLDNQETQYF

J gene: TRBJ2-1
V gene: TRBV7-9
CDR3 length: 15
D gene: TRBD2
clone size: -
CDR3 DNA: TGTGCCAGCAGCCCCCCCGGGACTAGCGGCAATGAGCAGTTCTTC
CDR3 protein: CASSPPGTSGNEQFF

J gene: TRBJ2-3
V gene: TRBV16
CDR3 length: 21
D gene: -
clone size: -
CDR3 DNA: TGTGCCAGCAGCCAATACGCTCAGGGCAGAGAACCATCCGACTCCACAGATACGCAGTATTTT
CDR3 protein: CASSQYAQGREPSDSTDTQYF

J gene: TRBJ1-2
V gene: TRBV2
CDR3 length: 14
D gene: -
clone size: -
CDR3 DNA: TGTGCCAGCAGACGGGACGGATCTAACTATGGCTACACCTTC
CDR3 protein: CASRRDGSNYGYTF

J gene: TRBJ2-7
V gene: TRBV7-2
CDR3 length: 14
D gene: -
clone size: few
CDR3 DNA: TGTGCCAGCAGCCCCCCTGAGGGGAGATACGAGCAGTACTTC
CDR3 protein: CASSPPEGRYEQYF

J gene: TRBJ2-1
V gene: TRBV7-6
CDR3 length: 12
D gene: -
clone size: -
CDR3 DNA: TGTGCCAGCAGCTTACCCGGGGGGCGGCAGTTCTTC
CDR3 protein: CASSLPGGRQFF

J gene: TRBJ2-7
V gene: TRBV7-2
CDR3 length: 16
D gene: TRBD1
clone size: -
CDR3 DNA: TGTGCCAGCAGCTCCCTTCGACAGGGTCTACCCTACGAGCAGTACTTC
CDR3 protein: CASSSLRQGLPYEQYF

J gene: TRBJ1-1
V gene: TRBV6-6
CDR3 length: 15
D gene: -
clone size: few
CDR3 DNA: TGTGCCAGCAGTTACGACAGCCCACTGAACACTGAAGCTTTCTTT
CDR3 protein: CASSYDSPLNTEAFF

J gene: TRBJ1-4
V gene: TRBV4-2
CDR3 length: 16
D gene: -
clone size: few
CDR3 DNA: TGTGCCAGCAGCCAAGCCAAAGTAGTCACTAATGAAAAACTGTTTTTT
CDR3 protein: CASSQAKVVTNEKLFF

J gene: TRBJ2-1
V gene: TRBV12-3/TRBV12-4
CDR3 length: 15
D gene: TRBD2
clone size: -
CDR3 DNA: TGTGCCAGCAGAACCGGGACTAGCGTTCACAATGAGCAGTTCTTC
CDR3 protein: CASRTGTSVHNEQFF

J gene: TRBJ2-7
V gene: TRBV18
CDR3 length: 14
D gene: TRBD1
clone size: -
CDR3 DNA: TGTGCCAGCTCACTATCCGGGACAGGGAAGGGGCAGTACTTC
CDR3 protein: CASSLSGTGKGQYF

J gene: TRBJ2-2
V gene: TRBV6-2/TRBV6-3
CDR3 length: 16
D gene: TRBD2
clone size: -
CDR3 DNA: TGTGCCAGCAGTTACGCGACTAGCGGTAACACCGGGGAGCTGTTTTTT
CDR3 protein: CASSYATSGNTGELFF

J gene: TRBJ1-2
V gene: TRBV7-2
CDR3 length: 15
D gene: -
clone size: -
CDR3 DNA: TGTGCCAGCAGCCTCCGGGCCCTAGCTAACTATGGCTACACCTTC
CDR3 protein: CASSLRALANYGYTF

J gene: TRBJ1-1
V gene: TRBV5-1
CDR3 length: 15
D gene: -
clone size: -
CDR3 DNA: TGCGCCAGCAGCTTGTTCGGCGGTACGAACACTGAAGCTTTCTTT
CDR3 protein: CASSLFGGTNTEAFF

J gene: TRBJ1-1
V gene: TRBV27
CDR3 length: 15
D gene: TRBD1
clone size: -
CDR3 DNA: TGTGCCAGCAGCGTCAAGGACAGGCCTAGCACTGAAGCTTTCTTT
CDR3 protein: CASSVKDRPSTEAFF

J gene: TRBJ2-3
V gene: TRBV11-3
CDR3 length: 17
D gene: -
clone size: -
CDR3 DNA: TGTGCCAGCAGCCCGATGAGAGGTTCGTCGAGCACAGATACGCAGTATTTT
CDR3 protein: CASSPMRGSSSTDTQYF

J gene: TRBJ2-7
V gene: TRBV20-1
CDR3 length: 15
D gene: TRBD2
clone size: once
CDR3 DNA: TGCAGTGCTAGATCCTGGACTAGCGGCCGCTACGAGCAGTACTTC
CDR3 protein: CSARSWTSGRYEQYF

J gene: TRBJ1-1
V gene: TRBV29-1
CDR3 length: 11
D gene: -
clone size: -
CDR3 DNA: TGCAGCGGAGAAAGTGGAACTGAAGCTTTCTTT
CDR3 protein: CSGESGTEAFF

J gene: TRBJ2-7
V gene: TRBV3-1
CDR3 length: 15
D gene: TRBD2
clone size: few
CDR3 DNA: TGTGCCAGCAGACAAGGGACTAGCGGAAGCTACGAGCAGTACTTC
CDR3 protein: CASRQGTSGSYEQYF

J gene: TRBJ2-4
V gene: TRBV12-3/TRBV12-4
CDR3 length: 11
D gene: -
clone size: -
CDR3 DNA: TGTGCCAGCGCTACGTCGAGCATTCAGTACTTC
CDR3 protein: CASATSSIQYF

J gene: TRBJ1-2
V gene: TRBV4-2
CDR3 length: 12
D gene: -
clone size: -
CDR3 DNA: TGTGCCAGCAGCCAAGAAGGTATTGGCTACACCTTC
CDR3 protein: CASSQEGIGYTF

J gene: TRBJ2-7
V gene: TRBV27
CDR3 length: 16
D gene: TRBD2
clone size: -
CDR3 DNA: TGTGCCAGCAGTCTCTCCGAGGGGAGGGCCACCTACGAGCAGTACTTC
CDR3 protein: CASSLSEGRATYEQYF

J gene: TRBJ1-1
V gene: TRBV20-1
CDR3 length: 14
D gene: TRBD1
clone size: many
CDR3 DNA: TGCAGTGCTAGAAAGGGGGCGGAACCCTCCTTGACTTTCTTT
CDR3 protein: CSARKGAEPSLTFF

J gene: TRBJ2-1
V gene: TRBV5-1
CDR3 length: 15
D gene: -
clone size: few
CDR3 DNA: TGCGCCAGCAGCTCACGCGGGGCCTCCTACAATGAGCAGTTCTTC
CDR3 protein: CASSSRGASYNEQFF

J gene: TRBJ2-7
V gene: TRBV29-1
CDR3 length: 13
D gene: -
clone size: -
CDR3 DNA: TGCAGCGTTGTGCGACCTCCGAGGTACGAGCAGTACTTC
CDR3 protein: CSVVRPPRYEQYF

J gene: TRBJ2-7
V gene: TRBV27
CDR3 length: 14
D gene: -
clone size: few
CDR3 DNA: TGTGCCAGCAGTTTAACAGCTAGCTCCTACGAGCAGTACTTC
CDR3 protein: CASSLTASSYEQYF

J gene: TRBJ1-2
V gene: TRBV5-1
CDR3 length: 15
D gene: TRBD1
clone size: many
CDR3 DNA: TGCGCCAGCAGCTTCGACAGGGGAGAGATCTATGGCTACACCTTC
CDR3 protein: CASSFDRGEIYGYTF

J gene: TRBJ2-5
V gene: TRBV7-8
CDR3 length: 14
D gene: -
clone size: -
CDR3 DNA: TGTGCCAGCAGCTTGCCAGGCCTACAAGAGACCCAGTACTTC
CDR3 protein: CASSLPGLQETQYF

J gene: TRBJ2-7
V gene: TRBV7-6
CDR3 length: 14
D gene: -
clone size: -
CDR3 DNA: TGTGCCAGCAGCTTAATTACTCAGGGACACGAGCAGTACTTC
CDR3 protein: CASSLITQGHEQYF

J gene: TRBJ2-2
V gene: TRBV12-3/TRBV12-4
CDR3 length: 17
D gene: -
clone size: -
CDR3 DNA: TGTGCCAGCAGGACGTGGGGGGCAAGAAGTTCTTCCGGGGAGCTGTTTTTT
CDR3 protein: CASRTWGARSSSGELFF

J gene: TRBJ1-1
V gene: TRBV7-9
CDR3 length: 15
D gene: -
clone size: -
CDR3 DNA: TGTGCCAGCAGCTTAGGGGAAGGGCGGAACACTGAAGCTTTCTTT
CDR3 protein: CASSLGEGRNTEAFF

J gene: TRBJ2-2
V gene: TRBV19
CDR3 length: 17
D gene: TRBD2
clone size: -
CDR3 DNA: TGTGCCAGTAATCGACTAGCGGGGGGCCCGAACACCGGGGAGCTGTTTTTT
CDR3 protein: CASNRLAGGPNTGELFF